These 27 T cell receptor beta chains share one sample of origin, sequenced in a study of identical twins. From the 5' RACE reads, TCRdb called clonotypes with MiXCR, one entry per CDR3 protein. This sample has about 240,000 distinct CDR3 sequences; about 7.5% occur once, and the top ten carry over 5%. These data were also filed under a second study, of yellow fever vaccine responses in identical twins.

The source material was CD8+ T cells sorted from blood. The receptors originated from a young woman in good health.

There are many counts of this clonotype. The chain combines TRBV14 with TRBJ2-1, with D hard to call. Germline assignment: CDR1 SGHDN and CDR2 FVKESK. V was trimmed by 2 bases and J by 8 bases, leaving 10 bases between them. The CDR3 has 13 amino acids. The CDR3 DNA reads as TGTGCCAGCAGCCAACTTGGTTTCCATGAGCAGTTCTTC. It specifies CASSQLGFHEQFF.

At least ten counts were recorded for this clonotype. This rearrangement joins TRBV5-1 to TRBJ1-1; D remains ambiguous. This CDR3 has 13 residues. Trimming pared 0 bases from V and 6 bases from J, leaving 9 bases between. Germline values: CDR1 SGHRS, CDR2 YFSETQ. This CDR3 is CASSLGVMAEAFF. The DNA of the CDR3 is TGCGCCAGCAGCTTGGGGGTAATGGCTGAAGCTTTCTTT.

This clonotype was seen only a few times. The V gene is TRBV5-1, the J gene TRBJ2-1, with 10 bases identical to TRBD2. The length of the CDR3 is 16 residues. From germline, CDR1 is SGHRS and CDR2 YFSETQ. Trimming took 0 bases from V and 6 from J; bases not matched to a gene: 6. Written as DNA, the CDR3 is TGCGCCAGCAGCTTGGCCGGACTAGCGGCTGCCAATGAGCAGTTCTTC. Protein: CASSLAGLAAANEQFF.

Written as DNA, the CDR3 is TGTGCCAGCAGTTTAAGGCAAGCGGACGAGCAGTACTTC. Its protein is CASSLRQADEQYF. The rearrangement joins TRBV12-3 or TRBV12-4 to TRBJ2-7; the D gene is possibly TRBD2 (5 bases). V lost 2 bases and J lost 5, with 10 bases in between. This CDR3 is 13 amino acids long.

The CDR3, as DNA: TGTGCCATCAGTGAGGGACTAGCACCGAACACCGGGGAGCTGTTTTTT. Residues: CAISEGLAPNTGELFF. This sequence joins TRBV10-3 and TRBJ2-2, with 8 bases identical to TRBD2. From germline, CDR1 is ENHRY and CDR2 SYGVKD. The CDR3 consists of 16 residues. J gave up 0 bases and V 2 bases, and 2 bases lay outside the gene matches.

This CDR3 reads CASRSGGPGNEQFF. CDR3 DNA sequence: TGTGCCAGCAGGAGCGGGGGGCCAGGCAATGAGCAGTTCTTC. V usage is TRBV11-2 and J usage is TRBJ2-1; 9 bases agree with TRBD2. J was trimmed by 6 bases and V by 6 bases; bases with no gene match: 6. CDR3 length equals 14 residues. In germline, CDR1 is SGHAT, CDR2 FQNNGV.

This clonotype has ten or more counts. The chain couples TRBV10-2 to TRBJ2-1; D possibly uses TRBD1 or TRBD2 (5 bases each). The CDR3 runs to 11 residues. The V gene's germline CDR1 is WSHSY and CDR2 SAAADI. V was clipped by 6 bases and J by 6 bases, with 6 bases between them. CDR3 sequence reads: CASRRGNEQFF. The DNA for the CDR3 is TGCGCCAGCAGGAGGGGCAATGAGCAGTTCTTC.

This clonotype was seen a few times. The V and J genes are TRBV9 and TRBJ2-3, with a tentative D call TRBD2 (6 bases). V shed 3 bases and J shed 0 bases, with 11 bases lying between them. Germline loops: CDR1 SGDLS, CDR2 YYNGEE. This CDR3 is 15 amino acids long. The CDR3 DNA reads TGTGCCAGCAGCGCGCGGGACGATAGCACAGATACGCAGTATTTT. Translation: CASSARDDSTDTQYF.

This rearrangement joins TRBV9 to TRBJ1-4; D gene ambiguous. This CDR3 contains 13 residues. The V and J ends lost 3 bases and 8 bases respectively, with 11 bases between them. Per the germline V gene, CDR1 is SGDLS and CDR2 is YYNGEE. The CDR3 sequence: CASSGDTTEKLFF. The CDR3 DNA reads TGTGCCAGCAGCGGCGATACTACGGAAAAACTGTTTTTT.

This clonotype has ten or more counts. The rearrangement links TRBV4-1 to TRBJ1-5; D gene uncertain. Germline lookup yields CDR1 MGHRA and CDR2 YSYEKL. The V end lost 3 bases, the J end lost 1 base, and 10 bases lay between the germline ends. The CDR3 spans 15 residues. In DNA form, the CDR3 reads TGCGCCAGCAGCCAGCCGTCCCGGAGCAATCAGCCCCAGCATTTT. Translated, it gives CASSQPSRSNQPQHF.

V is TRBV6-5 and J is TRBJ1-5; 7 nucleotides align to TRBD1. Germline V gene data show CDR1 as MNHEY and CDR2 as SVGAGI. The ends lost 1 base at V and 4 bases at J; junction bases unmatched: 4. The CDR3 sequence is 15 residues long. CDR3 bases: TGTGCCAGCAGTTACTTGACAGGGAGTAATCAGCCCCAGCATTTT. Amino acid sequence: CASSYLTGSNQPQHF.

This clonotype was detected many times. CDR3 protein: CASSTTGYRTYEQYV. As DNA, the CDR3 is TGTGCCAGCAGTACCACAGGATATCGTACCTACGAGCAGTACGTC. The rearrangement joins TRBV27 to TRBJ2-7, with D possibly matching TRBD1 (5 bases). This CDR3 has 15 residues. With 5 bases removed from V and 2 bases from J, the gap between germline ends came to 16 bases. Germline-derived CDR1 and CDR2 are MNHEY and SMNVEV (reference sequence).

This clonotype was detected ten times or more. This chain joins TRBV7-9 and TRBJ2-7; D is ambiguous. The CDR3 is 13 amino acids. Germline V lookup: CDR1 SEHNR, CDR2 FQNEAQ (reference sequence). V gave up 3 bases and J gave up 0 bases, with 6 bases separating them. As DNA, the CDR3 is TGTGCCAGCAGCTTGGGTATCTCCTACGAGCAGTACTTC. It is translated as CASSLGISYEQYF.

Many counts were recorded for this clonotype. The V and J genes are TRBV7-9 and TRBJ1-5, with 7 nucleotides matching TRBD1. After removal of 5 bases from V and 5 bases from J, the junction contained 12 bases not matched to a gene. CDR1 SEHNR and CDR2 FQNEAQ come from the germline V gene (reference sequence). The CDR3 totals 16 residues. The CDR3 region is CASSDIALDRDQPQHF. The CDR3 bases are TGTGCCAGCAGCGACATCGCCCTCGACAGGGATCAGCCCCAGCATTTT. The full variable domain, its missing parts supplied by reference TRBV7-9 and TRBJ1-5, is DTGVSQNPRHKITKRGQNVTFRCDPISEHNRLYWYRQTLGQGPEFLTYFQNEAQLEKSRLLSDRFSAERPKGSFSTLEIQRTEQGDSAMYLCASSDIALDRDQPQHFGDGTRLSIL.

This clonotype was counted ten times or more. The chain links TRBV4-1 to TRBJ1-5; TRBD1 aligns across 9 bases. There are 15 residues in the CDR3. Germline V gives CDR1 MGHRA, CDR2 YSYEKL. V was pared by 3 bases and J by 6 bases, with 6 bases of the junction left unmatched. The CDR3: CASSQGTGLGQPQHF. The CDR3 DNA is TGCGCCAGCAGCCAGGGGACAGGGCTTGGTCAGCCCCAGCATTTT.

The V gene is TRBV29-1, the J gene TRBJ2-1; D is unclear. Germline V CDR1 and CDR2: SQVTM, ANQGSEA. The CDR3 spans 15 residues. The germline V and J ends were trimmed by 2 bases and 6 bases, with 17 bases remaining between them. In DNA form, the CDR3 reads TGCAGCGTTGAACCTCCTAGTGCGGTTCGCAATGAGCAGTTCTTC. The encoded protein is CSVEPPSAVRNEQFF.

The V call is TRBV4-1, the J call TRBJ1-3; no firm D call. Germline assignment: CDR1 MGHRA and CDR2 YSYEKL. V gave up 2 bases and J gave up 3 bases, with 2 bases separating them. The length of the CDR3 is 12 residues. The CDR3 nucleotides are TGCGCCAGCAGCCAACATGGAAACACCATATATTTT. Its translation: CASSQHGNTIYF.

This clonotype was detected ten times or more. This sequence joins TRBV11-2 and TRBJ2-7; D remains ambiguous. The CDR3 is 15 residues long. CDR1 and CDR2 from the germline V gene are SGHAT and FQNNGV. Trimming pared 0 bases from V and 0 bases from J, leaving 9 bases between. The CDR3 loop reads CASSLEAAYSYEQYF. As DNA, the CDR3 is TGTGCCAGCAGCTTAGAGGCAGCGTACTCCTACGAGCAGTACTTC.

This clonotype came up many times. The chain carries TRBV29-1 and TRBJ1-1, with 7 bases identical to TRBD1. CDR3 length: 13 residues. Germline CDR1 and CDR2: SQVTM and ANQGSEA. Losses at the gene ends were 7 bases for V and 1 base for J; bases not matched to a gene: 6. The CDR3 DNA follows: TGCAGCGCCCGGGACAGCCCGAACACTGAAGCTTTCTTT. Translation: CSARDSPNTEAFF.

Only a few counts were recorded for this clonotype. The CDR3 DNA reads TGTGCCAGCAGCTCCCAACTAGCGGGCGAGCGTCGTGAGCAGTTCTTC. It translates to CASSSQLAGERREQFF. The J gene is TRBJ2-1, the V gene TRBV7-9, with 9 positions matching TRBD2. Germline CDR1 is SEHNR and CDR2 is FQNEAQ (reference sequence). The CDR3 extends over 16 amino acids. Trimming took 4 bases from V and 9 from J; bases not matched to a gene: 13.

This clonotype was observed a handful of times. This CDR3 is CASMRGNVGNEQFF. For the CDR3, the DNA is TGCGCCAGCATGCGGGGGAACGTCGGCAATGAGCAGTTCTTC. The chain employs TRBV5-1 and TRBJ2-1; 7 positions agree with TRBD2. J was trimmed by 6 bases and V by 6 bases; bases with no gene match: 9. The germline gives CDR1 SGHRS, CDR2 YFSETQ. This CDR3 has 14 amino acids.

This chain's CDR3 is CASSYSTHNEQFF. CDR3 nucleotides: TGTGCCAGCAGTTACTCTACGCACAATGAGCAGTTCTTC. The J gene is TRBJ2-1, the V gene TRBV6-2 or TRBV6-3; D call uncertain. V was trimmed by 0 bases and J by 5 bases, leaving 5 bases between them. CDR3 size: 13 residues. CDR1 and CDR2 from the germline V gene are MNHEY and SVGEGT.

The V and J genes are TRBV6-1 and TRBJ2-3, with 7 bases aligning to TRBD1. V lost 5 bases and J lost 2; bases outside the gene matches: 13. CDR3 length equals 17 residues. Germline lookup yields CDR1 MNHNS and CDR2 SASEGT. Written as DNA, the CDR3 is TGTGCCAGCAGTACAGGGGACAGTCAATGGGTCACAGATACGCAGTATTTT. This codes for CASSTGDSQWVTDTQYF.

This chain uses TRBV10-3 with TRBJ1-3; the D gene is possibly TRBD1 (5 bases). In germline, CDR1 is ENHRY, CDR2 SYGVKD. The CDR3 sequence is 14 residues long. Trimming pared 8 bases from V and 4 bases from J, leaving 15 bases between. The CDR3 DNA follows: TGTGCCATCGGATATAGGACAAGGGGAAACACCATATATTTT. This codes for CAIGYRTRGNTIYF.

This clonotype occurred a few times. This sequence joins TRBV7-9 and TRBJ1-3; D call uncertain. Trimming cost V 3 bases and J 0 bases, with 12 bases left between them. The CDR3 covers 16 residues. Germline CDR1 and CDR2: SEHNR and FQNEAQ (reference sequence). CDR3 in amino acids: CASSFASDLSGNTIYF. The CDR3 nucleotides are TGTGCCAGCAGCTTTGCCAGTGACCTCTCTGGAAACACCATATATTTT.

The sample holds many counts of this clonotype. The chain links TRBV5-1 to TRBJ2-1, with a possible D match to TRBD2 (6 bases). V was pared by 4 bases and J by 8 bases, with 13 bases between. The CDR3 runs 13 residues. Germline CDR1 reads SGHRS; CDR2 reads YFSETQ. The CDR3 sequence: CASSRDLPHEQFF. Written as DNA, the CDR3 is TGCGCCAGCAGCAGGGACTTACCACATGAGCAGTTCTTC.

A few counts support this clonotype. The chain joins TRBV7-9 to TRBJ1-4; no clear D. The CDR3 is made up of 14 amino acids. CDR1 and CDR2 (germline): SEHNR, FQNEAQ (reference sequence). Trimming removed 1 base at V and 5 bases at J, with 8 bases between. CDR3 loop: CASSLDRRNEKLFF. The CDR3, as DNA: TGTGCCAGCAGCTTAGATCGGAGGAATGAAAAACTGTTTTTT.